One sample yielded the 28 T cell receptor beta chains listed below, sequenced in a study of cytomegalovirus exposure and HLA in healthy donors. Primers for the PCR totalled 60 Vbeta and 13 Jbeta. The method was immunoSEQ multiplex PCR; TCRdb's version includes in-frame clones alone and lacks a portion of them. This sample yields hundreds of thousands of clones, of which more than 80% are seen a single time; 2.9% belongs to the top ten. Material for sequencing was PBMCs. The receptors derive from a man aged 25-40 years in good health and CMV-seronegative.

DNA for the CDR3: TGTGCCAGCAGTGTGGGACAGGGGTATCAGCCCCAGCATTTT. Its translation is CASSVGQGYQPQHF. The chain carries TRBV6-6 and TRBJ1-5, with TRBD1 identical over 10 bases. This CDR3 is built from 14 residues. Germline V CDR1 and CDR2: MNHNY, SVGAGI (reference sequence). The ends lost 5 bases at V and 5 bases at J; junction bases unmatched: 3.

The chain recombines TRBV7-2 with TRBJ2-1; 12 nucleotides agree with TRBD2. CDR3 length: 15 amino acids. Germline V CDR1 and CDR2: SGHTA, FQGNSA. V dropped 4 bases and J dropped 10; count of bases not matched to a gene: 8. CDR3 in amino acids: CASSSASGGAWEQFF. CDR3 nucleotide sequence: TGTGCCAGCAGCTCCGCTAGCGGGGGGGCTTGGGAGCAGTTCTTC.

The V and J genes are TRBV5-4 and TRBJ2-5; D uncertain. The V gene's germline CDR1 is SGHNT and CDR2 YYREEE (reference sequence). The CDR3 has 14 amino acids. The germline V and J ends were trimmed by 4 bases and 3 bases, with 13 bases remaining between them. CDR3 in DNA: TGTGCCAGCAGCGTACCGGGTCCAAAAGAGACCCAGTACTTC. Its protein is CASSVPGPKETQYF.

The rearrangement links TRBV19 to TRBJ1-6; D gene ambiguous. The V gene's germline CDR1 is LNHDA and CDR2 SQIVND (reference sequence). The CDR3 is made up of 14 amino acids. Trimming took off 10 bases at V and 2 bases at J, with 12 bases between the two ends. The CDR3 spells CATRSGTYNSPLHF. The CDR3 DNA reads TGTGCCACCCGGTCGGGGACCTATAATTCACCCCTCCACTTT. The variable domain in full, with the rest retrieved from reference TRBV19 and TRBJ1-6, is DGGITQSPKYLFRKEGQNVTLSCEQNLNHDAMYWYRQDPGQGLRLIYYSQIVNDFQKGDIAEGYSVSREKKESFPLTVTSAQKNPTAFYLCATRSGTYNSPLHFGNGTRLTVT.

The gene calls are TRBV20-1 and TRBJ1-1; no definite D call. V was pared by 8 bases and J by 7 bases, with 11 bases between. The CDR3 extends over 10 amino acids. Germline-derived CDR1 and CDR2 are DFQATT and SNEGSKA (reference sequence). The CDR3 coding sequence is TGCAGTACAACGAAGATTGAAGCTTTCTTT. It encodes CSTTKIEAFF.

CDR3 amino acids: CASSQGQAQGPLHF. The CDR3 DNA sequence: TGCGCCAGCAGCCAAGGGCAGGCCCAGGGACCCCTCCACTTT. The rearrangement joins TRBV4-1 to TRBJ1-6; possible D gene TRBD1, 5 bases. Trimming stripped 1 base from V and 12 bases from J, with 13 bases between. The CDR3 is 14 amino acids. CDR1 is MGHRA, CDR2 YSYEKL, per germline.

This sequence joins TRBV19 and TRBJ1-2; D gene uncertain. CDR1 LNHDA and CDR2 SQIVND come from the germline V gene (reference sequence). The V gene lost 9 bases and the J gene lost 1 base, with 12 bases spanning the gap. This CDR3 contains 13 residues. For the CDR3, the DNA is TGTGCCAGCTCTCCGGGTTATAACTATGGCTACACCTTC. Its translation: CASSPGYNYGYTF.

The chain is built from TRBV27 and TRBJ1-5, with TRBD1 matching 10 bases. The germline CDR1 and CDR2 sequences are MNHEY and SMNVEV (reference sequence). CDR3 length: 16 amino acids. J gave up 2 bases and V 9 bases, and 10 bases lay outside the gene matches. The chain's CDR3 is CASRTGGGSGNQPQHF. The CDR3 DNA reads TGTGCCAGTCGGACAGGGGGGGGGTCTGGCAATCAGCCCCAGCATTTT.

This clone was detected only a few times. DNA of the CDR3: TGTGCCAGCAGCTTGGGGACAGTGATCTCTAGCACAGATACGCAGTATTTT. It is translated as CASSLGTVISSTDTQYF. The V gene is TRBV5-6, the J gene TRBJ2-3; D may be TRBD1 (6 bases). Trimming removed 0 bases at V and 0 bases at J, with 14 bases between. CDR1 is SGHDT and CDR2 is YYEEEE in the germline V gene. The CDR3 runs to 17 residues.

The V gene is TRBV5-1, the J gene TRBJ2-1; a possible D gene is TRBD1 (7 bases). Germline V gives CDR1 SGHRS, CDR2 YFSETQ. This CDR3 is 14 amino acids long. Trimming cost V 5 bases and J 9 bases, with 18 bases left between them. The CDR3 DNA reads TGCGCCAGCAGTAGGGAGGCCAGGGGGACTGAGCAGTTCTTC. It codes for CASSREARGTEQFF.

Points on this clone: The sample holds other DNA sequences that translate to the same CDR3. CDR3 in amino acids: CASSLGDRTYNEQFF. In DNA form, the CDR3 reads TGTGCCAGCAGCTTGGGCGACAGAACCTACAATGAGCAGTTCTTC. The chain is built from TRBV5-6 and TRBJ2-1; perhaps TRBD1 as D (5 bases). This CDR3 region has 15 residues. The V end lost 0 bases, the J end lost 2 bases, and 9 bases lay between the germline ends. Germline V CDR1 and CDR2: SGHDT, YYEEEE.

In this sample, this clone turned up a few times. The genes are TRBV19 and TRBJ1-5; D not resolved. The V end lost 4 bases, the J end lost 4 bases, and 17 bases lay between the germline ends. CDR1 LNHDA and CDR2 SQIVND come from the germline V gene (reference sequence). The CDR3 loop spans 16 amino acids. In DNA form, the CDR3 reads TGTGCCAGTAGTAGAATTAGGGAGACGATGAATCAGCCCCAGCATTTT. As protein: CASSRIRETMNQPQHF. Looking up the rest from reference TRBV19 and TRBJ1-5 gives the full variable domain: DGGITQSPKYLFRKEGQNVTLSCEQNLNHDAMYWYRQDPGQGLRLIYYSQIVNDFQKGDIAEGYSVSREKKESFPLTVTSAQKNPTAFYLCASSRIRETMNQPQHFGDGTRLSIL.

The chain employs TRBV7-9 and TRBJ2-7, with D possibly matching TRBD1 (6 bases). Germline CDR1 is SEHNR and CDR2 is FQNEAQ (reference sequence). The V end lost 5 bases, the J end lost 5 bases, and 19 bases lay between the germline ends. CDR3 length: 15 amino acids. CDR3 amino acids: CASSPHTTGFHEQYF. The CDR3 coding sequence is TGTGCCAGCAGCCCGCACACTACAGGGTTTCACGAGCAGTACTTC.

This clone was seen a few times. This chain links TRBV7-2 with TRBJ2-1, with D possibly being TRBD2 (6 bases). CDR1 is SGHTA, CDR2 FQGNSA, per germline. With 2 bases removed from V and 7 bases from J, the gap between germline ends came to 12 bases. This CDR3 spans 14 amino acids. CDR3 nucleotides: TGTGCCAGCAGCTTAACGGGGGTTTTGAATGAGCAGTTCTTC. Translated, it gives CASSLTGVLNEQFF.

Notes on this clone: Distinct nucleotide sequences in the sample also encode this CDR3. The V and J genes are TRBV27 and TRBJ2-7, with 8 bases identical to TRBD1. Germline-derived CDR1 and CDR2 are MNHEY and SMNVEV (reference sequence). This CDR3 has 15 residues. V lost 3 bases and J lost 0; bases outside the gene matches: 4. The CDR3 region is CASSLRQGASYEQYF. DNA of the CDR3: TGTGCCAGCAGTTTGAGGCAGGGGGCCTCCTACGAGCAGTACTTC.

The J gene is TRBJ2-2, the V gene TRBV28; D possibly corresponds to TRBD1 (6 bases). The germline V gene encodes CDR1 MDHEN and CDR2 SYDVKM. This CDR3 contains 16 residues. V shed 3 bases and J shed 0 bases, with 11 bases lying between them. CDR3 in amino acids: CASSFTGTANTGELFF. The CDR3 DNA follows: TGTGCCAGCAGTTTCACAGGGACCGCGAACACCGGGGAGCTGTTTTTT.

This clone came up once. The J gene is TRBJ2-6, the V gene TRBV19, with D uncertain. Germline V CDR1 and CDR2: LNHDA, SQIVND (reference sequence). Trimming left V 9 bases short and J 12 bases short, with 15 bases between. The CDR3 loop spans 12 amino acids. The CDR3 DNA follows: TGTGCCAGCGCAGTAGTGAACAGCGTCCTGACTTTC. Its translation: CASAVVNSVLTF.

This chain uses TRBV4-3 with TRBJ2-1, with 13 bases matching TRBD2. There are 17 residues in the CDR3. V trimming: 0 bases; J trimming: 6 bases; junction bases outside the gene matches: 5. In germline, CDR1 is LGHNA, CDR2 YSLEER. The CDR3 reads CASSQDWTSGGGNEQFF. DNA for the CDR3: TGCGCCAGCAGCCAAGATTGGACTAGCGGGGGCGGCAATGAGCAGTTCTTC.

The chain is built from TRBV5-4 and TRBJ1-2; 7 nucleotides line up with TRBD1. The germline CDR1 and CDR2 sequences are SGHNT and YYREEE (reference sequence). The ends lost 0 bases at V and 7 bases at J; junction bases unmatched: 9. The CDR3 length is 15 residues. CDR3 residues: CASSLDRGHLGGYTF. The DNA for the CDR3 is TGTGCCAGCAGCTTGGACAGGGGACATCTGGGTGGCTACACCTTC. Looking up the rest from reference TRBV5-4 and TRBJ1-2 gives the full variable domain: ETGVTQSPTHLIKTRGQQVTLRCSSQSGHNTVSWYQQALGQGPQFIFQYYREEENGRGNFPPRFSGLQFPNYSSELNVNALELDDSALYLCASSLDRGHLGGYTFGSGTRLTVV.

This sequence joins TRBV9 and TRBJ1-6, with a weak D call TRBD1 (5 bases). This CDR3 comprises 15 residues. Between the trimmed V and J ends, which lost 3 bases and 7 bases, there was a span of 14 bases. Germline CDR1 reads SGDLS; CDR2 reads YYNGEE. CDR3 region: CASSGGEGRNSPLHF. As DNA, the CDR3 is TGTGCCAGCAGCGGGGGGGAGGGTAGAAATTCACCCCTCCACTTT.

Notes on this clone: The junction shows a germline mismatch at one end, possibly a read error. This chain joins TRBV19 and TRBJ1-1; 7 positions agree with TRBD1. Germline assignment: CDR1 LNHDA and CDR2 SQIVND (reference sequence). The CDR3 extends over 14 amino acids. The CDR3 reads CASSLDRVKAEAFF. The CDR3 coding sequence is TGTGCCAGTAGTCTAGACAGGGTCAAGGCTGAAGCTTTCTTT.

The chain links TRBV27 to TRBJ2-7, with D possibly being TRBD1 (5 bases). The germline V gene encodes CDR1 MNHEY and CDR2 SMNVEV (reference sequence). The V gene lost 5 bases and the J gene lost 0 bases, with 20 bases spanning the gap. The CDR3 sequence is 17 residues long. CDR3 nucleotides: TGTGCCAGCAGTGAACAGCCGAGACAGCCTTCCTCCTACGAGCAGTACTTC. This encodes CASSEQPRQPSSYEQYF.

The V gene is TRBV6-5, the J gene TRBJ1-6, with D tentatively TRBD1 (6 bases). The germline gives CDR1 MNHEY, CDR2 SVGAGI. The CDR3 spans 15 residues. The V and J ends lost 3 bases and 5 bases respectively, with 11 bases between them. The CDR3 nucleotides read TGTGCCAGCAGTTATCTCCGGACAGATAATTCACCCCTCCACTTT. It codes for CASSYLRTDNSPLHF.

The V call is TRBV6-1, the J call TRBJ2-4, with D maybe TRBD2 (6 bases). CDR3 length: 15 amino acids. The germline V gene encodes CDR1 MNHNS and CDR2 SASEGT. The V gene lost 1 base and the J gene lost 7 bases, with 14 bases spanning the gap. DNA for the CDR3: TGTGCCAGCAGTGAAGGAACGGGGGTTCGGAACATTCAGTACTTC. The encoded protein is CASSEGTGVRNIQYF.

CDR3 in amino acids: CASSYKDSYTEAFF. CDR3 sequence (DNA): TGTGCCAGCAGTTACAAGGACAGTTACACTGAAGCTTTCTTT. The V call is TRBV6-5, the J call TRBJ1-1; a possible D gene is TRBD1 (6 bases). Germline-derived CDR1 and CDR2 are MNHEY and SVGAGI. The CDR3 runs to 14 residues. V gave up 2 bases and J gave up 3 bases, with 10 bases separating them.

The V call is TRBV7-2, the J call TRBJ2-5; D is possibly TRBD1 (6 bases). The CDR3 is 15 amino acids. With 5 bases removed from V and 5 bases from J, the gap between germline ends came to 18 bases. CDR1 and CDR2 from the germline V gene are SGHTA and FQGNSA. CDR3: CASSRRTDWGETQYF. The DNA for the CDR3 is TGTGCCAGCAGCCGCCGGACAGATTGGGGGGAGACCCAGTACTTC.

The table lists this clone with a few counts. The J gene is TRBJ2-1, the V gene TRBV2; the match to TRBD1 covers 10 bases. Trimming removed 4 bases from V and 6 bases from J; junction bases left unmatched: 9. Germline loops: CDR1 SNHLY, CDR2 FYNNEI. The CDR3 contains 16 residues. The DNA for the CDR3 is TGTGCCAGCAGTGGGGGACAGGGGATTATGAGCAATGAGCAGTTCTTC. Translating gives CASSGGQGIMSNEQFF.

The gene calls are TRBV5-4 and TRBJ2-5; D is undetermined. Trimming took off 0 bases at V and 1 base at J, with 10 bases between the two ends. The CDR3 extends over 15 amino acids. The germline V gene has CDR1 SGHNT and CDR2 YYREEE (reference sequence). The CDR3 DNA sequence: TGTGCCAGCAGCTTGGGAACGGGTCTCCAAGAGACCCAGTACTTC. It codes for CASSLGTGLQETQYF.